The source of this T cell receptor (beta chain) is a study of CD8+ T cells in alopecia areata (dated by TCRdb to the late 2010s). Context from the whole study: The treated patients, all with moderate-to-severe alopecia areata, were enrolled in an open-label pilot trial of oral tofacitinib given at 5 to 10 mg twice daily. Patients stayed on tofacitinib for 6 to 18 months and then had 6 months of follow-up off drug so that delayed response and recurrence could be assessed. To study T cell clonal expansion in alopecia areata, the researchers applied high-throughput TCRbeta sequencing to both the C3H/HeJ mouse model and human patients. Human TCRbeta sequencing covered scalp tissue and sorted CD4+ and CD8+ peripheral blood T cells from patchy and totalis/universalis alopecia areata patients and healthy controls. Biopsies were taken from tofacitinib-treated patients at baseline and again at 4 and 24 weeks into treatment, and several of those patients also had a later scalp biopsy. Scalp clonality was compared across normal scalp (n=4), patchy alopecia areata scalp (n=8), and alopecia totalis/universalis scalp (n=8). RNA was obtained with the PAXgene miRNA kit for fixed scalp, the miRNeasy kit for PBMCs, and the RNeasy kit for mouse skin. TCRbeta CDR3 regions were amplified by immunoSEQ multiplex PCR using 35 Vbeta forward and 13 Jbeta reverse primers. Points the paper makes about the study in general: TCR sequences shared between patients were less clear than in mice, possibly partly because of HLA diversity in the patient population. Lesional scalp, especially in alopecia totalis/universalis, showed higher clonality and more expanded CD8+ clones than normal scalp, suggesting antigenic drive. Scalp TCR repertoire analysis is complicated because resident alphabeta T cells in normal human skin are also sequenced, whereas mouse skin is dominated by gammadelta T cells.

As to this clone: The antigen this receptor binds is unknown. Base qualities are missing; no much larger clone stands one base away.

Libraries came from the immunoSEQ multiplex PCR assay. For TCR sequencing, RNA was extracted from every sample and reverse transcribed into cDNA to serve as template. SuperScript III was used to make first-strand cDNA, primed with a 2:1 mix of oligo-dT and random hexamers. A synthetic immune receptor repertoire was used to assess amplification bias, and residual bias was removed computationally. In the authors' own workflow: Raw reads were preprocessed to remove errors, and CDR3 was defined according to IMGT conventions as the region from the conserved cysteine to phenylalanine. Clonality was computed by normalizing Shannon entropy by log2 of the number of productive unique TCRs and subtracting the result from 1. CD4 or CD8 identity of scalp clones was inferred by cross-referencing scalp TCRbeta sequences with sorted blood CD4 and CD8 repertoires. TCRdb obtained this table from immuneACCESS and retained in-frame rearrangements with V and J assigned. These tables miss some clones; where compared with another copy, unresolved V genes account for less than half of the shortfall, and the remainder is unexplained. V and J calls and clone size are as listed in that table; D and trimming were resolved from the DNA. The sample table records roughly 130,000 clones; around three fifths of these occur just once. The top ten clonotypes cover roughly 4.8% of the sample.

In light of the paper, this sample's time point label describes: baseline before oral tofacitinib. Lesional scalp punch biopsies and peripheral blood were collected from alopecia areata patients. After PBMCs were isolated by density centrifugation and stained for CD3, CD4 and CD8, a FACSAria was used to sort CD4+ and CD8+ T cells. V is reduced by 3 bases and J by 3 bases, leaving a spacing of 12 bases between them. From the cysteine through the phenylalanine, the CDR3 covers 14 amino acids. The kept DNA is CDR3 alone, 42 bases in frame from the first base. CDR1 MDHEN and CDR2 SYDVKM are derived from the germline V gene.

The sequencing used CD4+ T cells sorted from blood, collected at week 0. The TCR was taken from a human donor with alopecia areata. The chain was built from TRBV28 and TRBJ2-7; TRBD2 could be the D gene, as 5 bases match. The CDR3 here reads CASSFLLEGYEQYF. The nucleotide sequence is given as TGTGCCAGCAGTTTTTTACTAGAAGGCTACGAGCAGTACTTC. Where the CDR3 stops, the reference TRBV28 and TRBJ2-7 genes take over; the full variable domain is DVKVTQSSRYLVKRTGEKVFLECVQDMDHENMFWYRQDPGLGLRLIYFSYDVKMKEKGDIPEGYSVSREKKERFSLILESASTNQTSMYLCASSFLLEGYEQYFGPGTRLTVT.